The 18 T cell receptor beta chains given below trace back to one sample, sequenced in a study of T cell responses to AZD1222 COVID-19 vaccine. Sequenced by immunoSEQ multiplex PCR; TCRdb stores in-frame clones only, minus some. The data hold some 130,000 clones, with approximately 90% observed a single time. The sample was peripheral blood, taken on day 0 of AZD1222 vaccination. The receptors were sampled from an adult in good health.

The chain is built from TRBV7-2 and TRBJ2-7, with 12 nucleotides matching TRBD1. CDR1 and CDR2 from the germline V gene are SGHTA and FQGNSA. This CDR3 region has 15 residues. The V and J ends lost 0 bases and 7 bases, in that order; junction bases with no gene match: 4. The CDR3 region is CASSLAGQGAREQYF. The CDR3 nucleotides read TGTGCCAGCAGCTTAGCGGGACAGGGGGCGAGGGAGCAGTACTTC.

The V and J genes are TRBV5-1 and TRBJ2-2, with unresolved D. Trimming took off 3 bases at V and 0 bases at J, with 6 bases between the two ends. This CDR3 is 14 amino acids long. CDR1 is SGHRS and CDR2 is YFSETQ in the germline V gene. In DNA form, the CDR3 reads TGCGCCAGCAGCTACGAGACGAACACCGGGGAGCTGTTTTTT. Protein: CASSYETNTGELFF.

The table lists this clone with a few counts. The rearrangement joins TRBV6-5 to TRBJ2-2; the match to TRBD1 covers 7 bases. Trimming removed 6 bases from V and 3 bases from J; junction bases left unmatched: 7. This CDR3 is built from 15 residues. The germline V gene has CDR1 MNHEY and CDR2 SVGAGI. The CDR3 reads CASSPGQFYTGELFF. In DNA form, the CDR3 reads TGTGCCAGCAGCCCGGGACAGTTTTACACCGGGGAGCTGTTTTTT.

The chain recombines TRBV7-2 with TRBJ1-6, with D tentatively TRBD1 (5 bases). CDR1 SGHTA and CDR2 FQGNSA come from the germline V gene. The CDR3 length is 16 residues. Between the trimmed V and J ends, which lost 2 bases and 3 bases, there was a span of 11 bases. The CDR3 loop reads CASSLFTGNYNSPLHF. The DNA for the CDR3 is TGTGCCAGCAGCTTATTCACAGGAAACTATAATTCACCCCTCCACTTT.

The gene calls are TRBV9 and TRBJ1-2; no reliable D call. Germline assignment: CDR1 SGDLS and CDR2 YYNGEE. V was shortened by 0 bases and J by 1 base, with 7 bases between the two germline ends. The CDR3 runs 14 residues. As DNA, the CDR3 is TGTGCCAGCAGCGTAGCTACCTTTAACTATGGCTACACCTTC. Its translation: CASSVATFNYGYTF.

V is TRBV9 and J is TRBJ2-1, with D possibly matching TRBD1 (6 bases). Trimming took off 2 bases at V and 9 bases at J, with 9 bases between the two ends. The CDR3 contains 12 residues. Germline V gene sequence: CDR1 SGDLS, CDR2 YYNGEE. Here the CDR3 DNA reads TGTGCCAGCAGCGTGAACAGGGCTGAGCAGTTCTTC. It yields the protein CASSVNRAEQFF. Together with reference TRBV9 and TRBJ2-1, the CDR3 gives the full variable domain: DSGVTQTPKHLITATGQRVTLRCSPRSGDLSVYWYQQSLDQGLQFLIQYYNGEERAKGNILERFSAQQFPDLHSELNLSSLELGDSALYFCASSVNRAEQFFGPGTRLTVL.

The chain joins TRBV7-2 to TRBJ2-1; D remains unclear. CDR1 is SGHTA, CDR2 FQGNSA, per germline. The CDR3 has 12 amino acids. V lost 1 base and J 9 bases, leaving 7 bases between the germline ends. The CDR3 sequence: CASSLVRSEQFF. For the CDR3, the DNA is TGTGCCAGCAGCTTAGTGAGAAGTGAGCAGTTCTTC. Looking up the rest from reference TRBV7-2 and TRBJ2-1 gives the full variable domain: GAGVSQSPSNKVTEKGKDVELRCDPISGHTALYWYRQSLGQGLEFLIYFQGNSAPDKSGLPSDRFSAERTGGSVSTLTIQRTQQEDSAVYLCASSLVRSEQFFGPGTRLTVL.

The count of this clone is one. This chain links TRBV18 with TRBJ2-3; 8 bases match TRBD1. The CDR3 consists of 15 residues. The trim removed 5 bases at V and 4 bases at J, leaving 8 bases unmatched. Looked up from germline, CDR1 is KGHSH and CDR2 is LQKENI. The CDR3 coding sequence is TGTGCCAGCTCAAACACAGGGGGAACCTCAGATACGCAGTATTTT. It encodes CASSNTGGTSDTQYF.

J is TRBJ1-1 and V is TRBV27; D gene uncertain. The germline V gene encodes CDR1 MNHEY and CDR2 SMNVEV (reference sequence). The ends were cut back, 2 bases at V and 1 base at J, with 5 bases in the middle. The CDR3 contains 13 residues. This CDR3 is CASSLMENTEAFF. The DNA for the CDR3 is TGTGCCAGCAGTTTAATGGAGAACACTGAAGCTTTCTTT.

This clone was seen once. The V and J genes are TRBV29-1 and TRBJ2-5; D uncertain. The V end was cut by 4 bases, the J end by 3 bases, with 9 bases between. The CDR3 has 12 amino acids. The germline gives CDR1 SQVTM, CDR2 ANQGSEA. In nucleotides, the CDR3 is TGCAGCGTTGTAGTCATAGAAGAGACCCAGTACTTC. It codes for CSVVVIEETQYF.

This chain joins TRBV5-1 and TRBJ2-5; tentative D call: TRBD2 (5 bases). The CDR3 spans 16 residues. The V gene lost 0 bases and the J gene lost 2 bases, with 14 bases spanning the gap. Looked up from germline, CDR1 is SGHRS and CDR2 is YFSETQ. CDR3 residues: CASSLGRAGLQETQYF. In DNA, the CDR3 is TGCGCCAGCAGCTTGGGGCGGGCCGGACTTCAAGAGACCCAGTACTTC.

V and J are TRBV10-2 and TRBJ2-2, with unresolved D. Trimming shortened V by 2 bases and J by 2 bases, and 12 bases separated the two germline ends. The germline CDR1 and CDR2 sequences are WSHSY and SAAADI. CDR3 length equals 16 residues. CDR3 in DNA: TGCGCCAGCAGTGAGCCGCAGAGGCCCAACACCGGGGAGCTGTTTTTT. It yields the protein CASSEPQRPNTGELFF.

The V call is TRBV3-1 (or the pseudogene TRBV3-2), the J call TRBJ2-3; possible D gene TRBD2, 5 bases. Looked up from germline, CDR1 is LGHDT and CDR2 is YNNKEL (reference sequence). This CDR3 has 17 amino acids. The germline V and J ends were trimmed by 3 bases and 2 bases, with 18 bases remaining between them. This CDR3 is CASSHGGASPFTDTQYF. The CDR3 coding sequence is TGTGCCAGCAGCCATGGAGGCGCATCCCCCTTCACAGATACGCAGTATTTT.

The chain couples TRBV28 to TRBJ1-4; perhaps TRBD1 as D (5 bases). Trimming shortened V by 5 bases and J by 7 bases, and 17 bases separated the two germline ends. The germline V gene has CDR1 MDHEN and CDR2 SYDVKM. The CDR3 has 15 residues. CDR3 DNA: TGTGCCAGCAGTCGGGGGGGAAACGTCGGTGAAAAACTGTTTTTT. Its protein is CASSRGGNVGEKLFF.

The chain carries TRBV15 and TRBJ2-7; TRBD1 or TRBD2 may be the D gene (6 bases each). Germline CDR1 and CDR2: LNHNV and YYDKDF (reference sequence). The CDR3 is made up of 16 amino acids. The V and J ends lost 5 bases and 7 bases respectively, with 24 bases between them. Here the CDR3 DNA reads TGTGCCACCAGCCTGTCGGGGGCAGGGTGGGAAATGGAGCAGTACTTC. Translation: CATSLSGAGWEMEQYF.

The genes are TRBV28 and TRBJ2-7; D uncertain. The CDR3 consists of 11 residues. CDR1 is MDHEN and CDR2 is SYDVKM in the germline V gene. The V end lost 3 bases, the J end lost 5 bases, and 5 bases lay between the germline ends. As DNA, the CDR3 is TGTGCCAGCAGTTTGCCGAACGAGCAGTACTTC. Protein: CASSLPNEQYF.

The DNA of the CDR3 is TGTGCTAGTGGTTTGGTACAAACTAGCGGGAAAATTGAGCAGTTCTTC. Translated, it gives CASGLVQTSGKIEQFF. The chain has TRBV12-5 and TRBJ2-1; 10 nucleotides align to TRBD2. The junction had 8 bases not matched to a gene; V was cut back by 0 bases and J by 9 bases. CDR1 LGHNT and CDR2 FRNRAP come from the germline V gene. This CDR3 contains 16 residues.

The chain joins TRBV29-1 to TRBJ2-1; D is ambiguous. Germline CDR1 reads SQVTM; CDR2 reads ANQGSEA. This CDR3 contains 13 residues. V lost 4 bases, J lost 4 bases, and 11 bases lay in between. CDR3 loop: CSVGFGPYNEQFF. The CDR3 nucleotides read TGCAGCGTTGGATTTGGACCTTACAATGAGCAGTTCTTC.